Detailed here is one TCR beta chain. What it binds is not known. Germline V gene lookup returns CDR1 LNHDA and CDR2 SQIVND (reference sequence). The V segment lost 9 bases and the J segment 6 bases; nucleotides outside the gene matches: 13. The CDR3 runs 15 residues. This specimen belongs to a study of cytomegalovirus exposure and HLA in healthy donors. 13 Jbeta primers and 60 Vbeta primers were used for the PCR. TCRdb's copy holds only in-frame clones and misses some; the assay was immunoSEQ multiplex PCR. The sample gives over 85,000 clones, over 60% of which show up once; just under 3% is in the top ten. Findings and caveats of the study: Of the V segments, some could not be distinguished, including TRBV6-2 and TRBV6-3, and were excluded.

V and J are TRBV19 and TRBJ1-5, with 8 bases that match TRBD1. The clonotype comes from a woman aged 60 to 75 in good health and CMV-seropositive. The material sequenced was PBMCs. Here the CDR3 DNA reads TGTGCCAGCAGAGAGGACAGGGAAGGCGGTCAGCCCCAGCATTTT. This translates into CASREDREGGQPQHF. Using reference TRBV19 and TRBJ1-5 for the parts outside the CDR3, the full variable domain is DGGITQSPKYLFRKEGQNVTLSCEQNLNHDAMYWYRQDPGQGLRLIYYSQIVNDFQKGDIAEGYSVSREKKESFPLTVTSAQKNPTAFYLCASREDREGGQPQHFGDGTRLSIL.